The 30 T cell receptor beta chains below were found in one sample sequenced in a study of shared clonotypes between healthy human individuals. Sequenced by immunoSEQ multiplex PCR; TCRdb stores in-frame clones only, minus some. The table includes over a million clones, around 97% detected once. Sequencing used naive CD4+ T cells sorted from blood. Noted subset: CD45RA+ positively selected. The receptors originated from a young man in good health.

As DNA, the CDR3 is TGTGCCATCAATCTCCTCCCCCTAGCGGGAGAAAGCCACGAGCAGTACTTC. Encoded protein: CAINLLPLAGESHEQYF. The J gene is TRBJ2-7, the V gene TRBV10-3; TRBD2 aligns across 10 bases. CDR1 and CDR2 from the germline V gene are ENHRY and SYGVKD. The V segment lost 7 bases and the J segment 5 bases; nucleotides outside the gene matches: 17. This CDR3 has 17 residues.

V gene TRBV27 combines with J gene TRBJ1-5, with a weak D call TRBD1 (5 bases). Germline-derived CDR1 and CDR2 are MNHEY and SMNVEV (reference sequence). The CDR3 spans 16 residues. V was shortened by 2 bases and J by 0 bases, with 11 bases between the two germline ends. CDR3 residues: CASSLIGTNSNQPQHF. The DNA for the CDR3 is TGTGCCAGCAGTTTAATTGGGACTAATAGCAATCAGCCCCAGCATTTT.

This chain links TRBV7-2 with TRBJ2-2; D may be TRBD1 (5 bases). The ends were cut back, 4 bases at V and 6 bases at J, with 12 bases in the middle. Germline assignment: CDR1 SGHTA and CDR2 FQGNSA. The CDR3 loop spans 14 amino acids. The CDR3 region has the DNA TGTGCCAGCAGCTCTAACCTGGGGCCCGGGGAGCTGTTTTTT. This encodes CASSSNLGPGELFF.

The genes are TRBV9 and TRBJ2-7, with 9 bases that match TRBD1. The CDR3 length is 15 residues. CDR1 is SGDLS and CDR2 is YYNGEE in the germline V gene. V trimming: 0 bases; J trimming: 6 bases; junction bases outside the gene matches: 7. The CDR3 reads CASSVATGQGGEQYF. In DNA form, the CDR3 reads TGTGCCAGCAGCGTAGCTACGGGACAGGGAGGCGAGCAGTACTTC.

The chain links TRBV28 to TRBJ2-1; TRBD2 agrees at 11 bases. Germline lookup yields CDR1 MDHEN and CDR2 SYDVKM. Trimming at V came to 7 bases and at J to 9 bases, leaving 11 bases not matched to a gene. This CDR3 spans 15 amino acids. CDR3 DNA sequence: TGTGCCAGCACCCAACTGGGACTAGCGGCGTCTGAGCAGTTCTTC. It codes for CASTQLGLAASEQFF.

The V gene is TRBV4-2, the J gene TRBJ2-2, with 9 nucleotides matching TRBD2. V shed 1 base, J shed 1 base, and the junction held 4 bases outside the gene matches. CDR1 and CDR2 from the germline V gene are LGHNA and YNFKEQ. CDR3 size: 17 residues. CDR3 in amino acids: CASSQATAGGNTGELFF. For the CDR3, the DNA is TGTGCCAGCAGCCAAGCAACAGCGGGAGGGAACACCGGGGAGCTGTTTTTT.

The chain carries TRBV30 and TRBJ1-1, with unresolved D. Germline V gene sequence: CDR1 GTSNPN, CDR2 SVGIG (reference sequence). The ends were cut back, 1 base at V and 3 bases at J, with 12 bases in the middle. This CDR3 region has 14 residues. Written as DNA, the CDR3 is TGTGCCTGGAGTGCCTTCCCAGGCTACACTGAAGCTTTCTTT. Protein: CAWSAFPGYTEAFF.

V usage is TRBV6-6 and J usage is TRBJ1-5; possible D gene TRBD1, 5 bases. Per the germline V gene, CDR1 is MNHNY and CDR2 is SVGAGI (reference sequence). Trimming cost V 7 bases and J 4 bases, with 14 bases left between them. This CDR3 is built from 14 residues. CDR3 sequence: CASTQRQSNQPQHF. The CDR3 region has the DNA TGTGCCAGCACCCAGCGACAGAGTAATCAGCCCCAGCATTTT.

The chain has TRBV7-9 and TRBJ2-2; D could derive from TRBD1 or TRBD2 (5 bases each). This CDR3 spans 16 amino acids. The V gene's germline CDR1 is SEHNR and CDR2 FQNEAQ (reference sequence). Deletions cut 5 bases from V and 6 bases from J, with 19 bases between. The DNA for the CDR3 is TGTGCCAGCAGCGAACGGACTGGGGGAGTGGCCGGGGAGCTGTTTTTT. Its protein is CASSERTGGVAGELFF. Full variable domain (missing parts from reference TRBV7-9 and TRBJ2-2): DTGVSQNPRHKITKRGQNVTFRCDPISEHNRLYWYRQTLGQGPEFLTYFQNEAQLEKSRLLSDRFSAERPKGSFSTLEIQRTEQGDSAMYLCASSERTGGVAGELFFGEGSRLTVL.

The gene calls are TRBV12-5 and TRBJ2-7, with D hard to call. From germline, CDR1 is LGHNT and CDR2 FRNRAP. Trimming removed 1 base from V and 0 bases from J, with 4 bases in between. This CDR3 region has 13 residues. CDR3 nucleotide sequence: TGTGCTAGTGGTTTGGGCCCCTCCTACGAGCAGTACTTC. Translated, it gives CASGLGPSYEQYF.

The chain couples TRBV13 to TRBJ2-5, with 7 positions matching TRBD1. Germline CDR1 PRHDT, CDR2 FYEKMQ (reference sequence). J was trimmed by 2 bases and V by 2 bases; bases with no gene match: 11. This CDR3 is built from 17 residues. This CDR3 is CASSLTTGFVKQETQYF. As DNA, the CDR3 is TGTGCCAGCAGCTTAACGACAGGGTTCGTTAAACAAGAGACCCAGTACTTC.

The chain is built from TRBV7-2 and TRBJ2-1, with D hard to call. The CDR3 consists of 13 residues. The V end lost 5 bases, the J end lost 5 bases, and 10 bases lay between the germline ends. Germline CDR1 reads SGHTA; CDR2 reads FQGNSA. CDR3 nucleotides: TGTGCCAGCAGCACTGACACCGACAATGAGCAGTTCTTC. Residues: CASSTDTDNEQFF. The whole variable domain, filled in from reference TRBV7-2 and TRBJ2-1, reads GAGVSQSPSNKVTEKGKDVELRCDPISGHTALYWYRQSLGQGLEFLIYFQGNSAPDKSGLPSDRFSAERTGGSVSTLTIQRTQQEDSAVYLCASSTDTDNEQFFGPGTRLTVL.

The chain couples TRBV9 to TRBJ2-5, with a possible D match to TRBD2 (6 bases). This CDR3 comprises 13 residues. V lost 0 bases to trimming and J lost 9 bases, with 12 bases between them. Per germline, CDR1 SGDLS and CDR2 YYNGEE. The CDR3 loop reads CASSVAMAGPQYF. The CDR3 DNA is TGTGCCAGCAGCGTAGCTATGGCGGGGCCCCAGTACTTC. Using reference TRBV9 and TRBJ2-5 for the parts outside the CDR3, the full variable domain is DSGVTQTPKHLITATGQRVTLRCSPRSGDLSVYWYQQSLDQGLQFLIQYYNGEERAKGNILERFSAQQFPDLHSELNLSSLELGDSALYFCASSVAMAGPQYFGPGTRLLVL.

The chain couples TRBV28 to TRBJ2-3; 8 bases are a match to TRBD2. Germline CDR1 is MDHEN and CDR2 is SYDVKM. The CDR3 sequence is 14 residues long. Trimming took 10 bases from V and 2 from J; bases not matched to a gene: 8. DNA of the CDR3: TGTGCCACCCGGGGGGGGCACCCCACAGATACGCAGTATTTT. It specifies CATRGGHPTDTQYF.

The V call is TRBV5-1, the J call TRBJ2-2; D is uncertain. CDR1 is SGHRS and CDR2 is YFSETQ in the germline V gene. The CDR3 runs 17 residues. Between the trimmed V and J ends, which lost 4 bases and 0 bases, there was a span of 16 bases. Here the CDR3 reads CASSPSSATTNTGELFF. The CDR3, as DNA: TGCGCCAGCAGCCCCTCAAGCGCAACAACGAACACCGGGGAGCTGTTTTTT.

This chain joins TRBV7-6 and TRBJ1-1, with TRBD1 as a possible D gene (6 bases). Trimming pared 1 base from V and 2 bases from J, leaving 11 bases between. The CDR3 is made up of 15 amino acids. Germline CDR1 is SGHVS and CDR2 is FNYEAQ. DNA of the CDR3: TGTGCCAGCAGCTTAGTTGGCAGGGGTAACACTGAAGCTTTCTTT. Translation: CASSLVGRGNTEAFF. Full variable domain (missing parts from reference TRBV7-6 and TRBJ1-1): GAGVSQSPRYKVTKRGQDVALRCDPISGHVSLYWYRQALGQGPEFLTYFNYEAQQDKSGLPNDRFSAERPEGSISTLTIQRTEQRDSAMYRCASSLVGRGNTEAFFGQGTRLTVV.

The chain couples TRBV29-1 to TRBJ2-3; D unresolved. CDR3 length: 14 residues. Trimming took 7 bases from V and 1 from J, leaving 15 bases between them. CDR1 is SQVTM, CDR2 ANQGSEA, per germline. Here the CDR3 DNA reads TGCAGCGGTCAAAGGGCGCCTGGCACAGATACGCAGTATTTT. It specifies CSGQRAPGTDTQYF.

This clone came up once. The J gene is TRBJ2-2, the V gene TRBV9; 11 nucleotides match TRBD2. V lost 3 bases to trimming and J lost 6 bases; unmatched junction nucleotides: 13. The V gene's germline CDR1 is SGDLS and CDR2 YYNGEE. The CDR3 covers 18 residues. Written as DNA, the CDR3 is TGTGCCAGCAGCGCCATCCCGCCTAGCGGGAGGACATCCGGGGAGCTGTTTTTT. Translated, it gives CASSAIPPSGRTSGELFF. Based on the CDR3 plus reference TRBV9 and TRBJ2-2, the full variable domain is DSGVTQTPKHLITATGQRVTLRCSPRSGDLSVYWYQQSLDQGLQFLIQYYNGEERAKGNILERFSAQQFPDLHSELNLSSLELGDSALYFCASSAIPPSGRTSGELFFGEGSRLTVL.

The chain couples TRBV30 to TRBJ2-1; 8 nucleotides match TRBD1. The germline V gene has CDR1 GTSNPN and CDR2 SVGIG (reference sequence). V shed 0 bases and J 9 bases; nucleotides not matched to a gene: 7. This CDR3 contains 14 residues. The DNA of the CDR3 is TGTGCCTGGAGTGTACTGGACAGGGTCGCTGAGCAGTTCTTC. Translated: CAWSVLDRVAEQFF. The whole variable domain, remainder taken from reference TRBV30 and TRBJ2-1, is SQTIHQWPATLVQPVGSPLSLECTVEGTSNPNLYWYRQAAGRGLQLLFYSVGIGQISSEVPQNLSASRPQDRQFILSSKKLLLSDSGFYLCAWSVLDRVAEQFFGPGTRLTVL.

This chain uses TRBV5-1 with TRBJ2-7, with 9 positions matching TRBD1. With 0 bases clipped from V and 6 bases from J, the junction kept 10 bases outside the gene matches. CDR1 SGHRS and CDR2 YFSETQ come from the germline V gene. CDR3 size: 16 residues. The CDR3 spells CASSLGTGQGRGEQYF. The CDR3 coding sequence is TGCGCCAGCAGCTTGGGTACGGGACAGGGCCGTGGCGAGCAGTACTTC.

CDR3 sequence: CASSVGIGGQYQETQYF. CDR3 nucleotides: TGTGCCAGCAGCGTAGGGATTGGGGGACAGTACCAAGAGACCCAGTACTTC. The chain couples TRBV9 to TRBJ2-5; 7 positions agree with TRBD1. The CDR3 totals 17 residues. Germline CDR1 SGDLS, CDR2 YYNGEE. Trimming removed 0 bases from V and 0 bases from J; junction bases left unmatched: 8.

This chain links TRBV5-6 with TRBJ2-1; 7 bases map to TRBD2. This CDR3 has 16 amino acids. The trim removed 4 bases at V and 5 bases at J, leaving 12 bases unmatched. The germline gives CDR1 SGHDT, CDR2 YYEEEE. The CDR3 protein is CASSPWLGGPNNEQFF. The DNA of the CDR3 is TGTGCCAGCAGCCCCTGGTTGGGAGGGCCAAACAATGAGCAGTTCTTC.

V and J are TRBV4-3 and TRBJ2-7; TRBD1 matches 8 bases. This CDR3 has 17 residues. CDR1 LGHNA and CDR2 YSLEER come from the germline V gene. V gave up 1 base and J gave up 2 bases; unmatched junction bases: 10. CDR3 in DNA: TGCGCCAGCAGCCAAGGGGGACAGGCCTTCAACCCCTACGAGCAGTACTTC. Translation gives CASSQGGQAFNPYEQYF.

Comments on this clone: The conserved final phenylalanine or tryptophan is absent from the CDR3, which likely points to a read error. It is unclear where the CDR3 begins or ends on the DNA, so no DNA is shown, and the CDR3 is as TCRdb lists it. The chain employs TRBV21-1 and TRBJ1-2; the D call in the table, TRBD1, was not verified against the DNA. TRBV21-1 is flagged as a pseudogene. The CDR3 extends over 13 residues, inclusive of both ends. The CDR3 loop is CASSRSRDRDPPR.

The chain recombines TRBV12-2 with TRBJ2-1; the tabulated D call, TRBD1, remains unverified against the DNA. TRBV12-2 is annotated as a pseudogene. The CDR3 has 14 amino acids. CDR3 in DNA: TGTGCAAGTCGCAACCAGGGTTCCTACAATGAGCAGTTCTTC. Its protein is CASRNQGSYNEQFF.

The rearrangement joins TRBV9 to TRBJ2-2; D gene unclear. V gave up 9 bases and J gave up 5 bases, with 5 bases separating them. The CDR3 contains 10 residues. Germline CDR1 reads SGDLS; CDR2 reads YYNGEE. This CDR3 is CANFTGELFF. The CDR3, as DNA: TGTGCCAACTTTACCGGGGAGCTGTTTTTT.

The chain employs TRBV18 and TRBJ1-1; TRBD1 aligns across 9 bases. The V gene's germline CDR1 is KGHSH and CDR2 LQKENI. Losses at the gene ends were 3 bases for V and 5 bases for J; bases not matched to a gene: 7. CDR3 length equals 15 residues. CDR3 nucleotides: TGTGCCAGCTCACCGCCGGGACAGGGAGGAACTGAAGCTTTCTTT. Its protein product is CASSPPGQGGTEAFF.

The V gene is TRBV30, the J gene TRBJ1-1, with D tentatively TRBD1 (5 bases). Per the germline V gene, CDR1 is GTSNPN and CDR2 is SVGIG (reference sequence). The CDR3 has 11 residues. The germline V and J ends were trimmed by 5 bases and 5 bases, with 9 bases remaining between them. The CDR3 is CAWGGRTEAFF. CDR3 sequence (DNA): TGTGCCTGGGGGGGGAGGACTGAAGCTTTCTTT.

The J gene is TRBJ2-1, the V gene TRBV15, with TRBD2 matching over 15 bases. The CDR3 sequence is 15 residues long. V trimming: 5 bases; J trimming: 8 bases; junction bases outside the gene matches: 4. Germline V lookup: CDR1 LNHNV, CDR2 YYDKDF (reference sequence). The CDR3 reads CATSGGLAGGYEQFF. The CDR3 bases are TGTGCCACCAGCGGAGGACTAGCGGGAGGGTATGAGCAGTTCTTC. Full variable domain (missing parts from reference TRBV15 and TRBJ2-1): DAMVIQNPRYQVTQFGKPVTLSCSQTLNHNVMYWYQQKSSQAPKLLFHYYDKDFNNEADTPDNFQSRRPNTSFCFLDIRSPGLGDTAMYLCATSGGLAGGYEQFFGPGTRLTVL.

The rearrangement uses TRBV6-1 and TRBJ2-7; D is undetermined. The CDR3 sequence is 13 residues long. V lost 7 bases, J lost 6 bases, and 16 bases lay in between. Germline loops: CDR1 MNHNS, CDR2 SASEGT. The CDR3 DNA reads TGTGCCAGCAATATTGAAGGTGCGCTCGAGCAGTACTTC. This encodes CASNIEGALEQYF.